The 24 T cell receptor beta chains reported below all come from one sample, sequenced in a study of blood T cells in healthy people across ages. The second PCR ran roughly 6 to 11 cycles with a sample-barcoded 5' primer and J-beta primers. TCRdb recomputed calls from the 5' RACE reads with MiXCR, one row per CDR3 protein. This table has around 870,000 distinct CDR3 sequences, around 30% appearing once. Sequencing used blood. The receptors shown here come from a woman older than 75 in good health.

At least ten counts were recorded for this clonotype. The J gene is TRBJ2-1, the V gene TRBV14; D is ambiguous. The CDR3 covers 15 residues. The germline gives CDR1 SGHDN, CDR2 FVKESK. Trimming pared 4 bases from V and 1 base from J, leaving 11 bases between. CDR3 DNA sequence: TGTGCCAGCAGCCCCTTAAATGGGTCCTACAATGAGCAGTTCTTC. It is translated as CASSPLNGSYNEQFF.

This clonotype was counted between two and nine times. The chain employs TRBV2 and TRBJ2-2, with TRBD1 matching over 8 bases. This CDR3 spans 15 amino acids. CDR1 is SNHLY, CDR2 FYNNEI, per germline. Trimming cost V 6 bases and J 6 bases; bases outside gene matches: 9. CDR3 coding DNA: TGTGCCAGCAGCACTCCGGGACAGGTAGCCGGGGAGCTGTTTTTT. It codes for CASSTPGQVAGELFF.

This clonotype has a handful of counts. CDR3 nucleotides: TGTGCCAGCAGCTTAGCCCCTTGGGCGGACAGAGCCAAAAACATTCAGTACTTC. It is translated as CASSLAPWADRAKNIQYF. This chain connects TRBV7-6 to TRBJ2-4, with TRBD1 as a possible D gene (6 bases). Trimming shortened V by 0 bases and J by 0 bases, and 15 bases separated the two germline ends. Per germline, CDR1 SGHVS and CDR2 FNYEAQ. CDR3 length: 18 amino acids. Full variable domain (outside the CDR3, taken from reference TRBV7-6 and TRBJ2-4): GAGVSQSPRYKVTKRGQDVALRCDPISGHVSLYWYRQALGQGPEFLTYFNYEAQQDKSGLPNDRFSAERPEGSISTLTIQRTEQRDSAMYRCASSLAPWADRAKNIQYFGAGTRLSVL.

This clonotype was seen ten or more times. The gene calls are TRBV24-1 and TRBJ2-6, with 7 bases that match TRBD1. Germline CDR1 KGHDR, CDR2 SFDVKD. This CDR3 spans 17 amino acids. V trimming: 5 bases; J trimming: 3 bases; junction bases outside the gene matches: 9. CDR3 nucleotides: TGTGCCACCAGTGGGCTAACAGGGGTAGGTGGGGCCAACGTCCTGACTTTC. Translated: CATSGLTGVGGANVLTF.

The chain is built from TRBV10-3 and TRBJ1-2; 7 positions agree with TRBD1. This CDR3 is built from 13 residues. V gave up 7 bases and J gave up 6 bases; unmatched junction bases: 8. CDR1 is ENHRY and CDR2 is SYGVKD in the germline V gene. The DNA of the CDR3 is TGTGCCATCACTTCCGGGACAGAGGATGGCTACACCTTC. This encodes CAITSGTEDGYTF.

V is TRBV20-1 and J is TRBJ2-5; TRBD2 aligns across 10 bases. The germline CDR1 and CDR2 sequences are DFQATT and SNEGSKA (reference sequence). The trim removed 2 bases at V and 2 bases at J, leaving 5 bases unmatched. The CDR3 is 15 residues long. The chain's CDR3 is CSARLERGGQETQYF. DNA of the CDR3: TGCAGTGCTAGATTAGAGCGGGGGGGACAAGAGACCCAGTACTTC.

The genes are TRBV2 and TRBJ2-3, with TRBD1 identical over 7 bases. V was clipped by 6 bases and J by 2 bases; unmatched bases: 8. The length of the CDR3 is 15 residues. Germline lookup yields CDR1 SNHLY and CDR2 FYNNEI. In nucleotides, the CDR3 is TGTGCCAGCAGGTTGACAGGGATGCCCACAGATACGCAGTATTTT. It codes for CASRLTGMPTDTQYF.

This clonotype was observed a handful of times. The genes are TRBV7-9 and TRBJ2-5, with a possible D match to TRBD2 (7 bases). The CDR3 loop spans 12 amino acids. V gave up 6 bases and J gave up 5 bases, with 10 bases separating them. CDR1 and CDR2 (germline): SEHNR, FQNEAQ (reference sequence). This CDR3 is CASRQGGETQYF. CDR3 DNA: TGTGCCAGCAGACAGGGAGGGGAGACCCAGTACTTC.

Of note for this clonotype: This could be a read error, since a much larger clone is one nucleotide away. This chain links TRBV3-1 with TRBJ2-1; perhaps TRBD2 as D (5 bases). The J call may not be correct, given that the DNA end is closer to TRBJ2-7. Germline V gives CDR1 LGHDT, CDR2 YNNKEL (reference sequence). CDR3 length: 15 residues. The CDR3 reads CASRPGINSYNEQYF. The CDR3 nucleotides read TGTGCCAGCAGACCGGGAATAAATTCCTACAATGAGCAGTACTTC.

This clonotype was counted only a few times. The J gene is TRBJ2-2, the V gene TRBV5-5; no definite D call. From germline, CDR1 is SGHKS and CDR2 YYEKEE (reference sequence). The length of the CDR3 is 14 residues. V lost 6 bases to trimming and J lost 4 bases, with 13 bases between them. CDR3 DNA sequence: TGTGCCAGCACCGCGATGGCTACCACCGGGGAGCTGTTTTTT. Residues: CASTAMATTGELFF.

The count of this clonotype is one. The chain has TRBV10-3 and TRBJ2-7; 10 nucleotides align to TRBD2. The germline V gene encodes CDR1 ENHRY and CDR2 SYGVKD. V trimming: 4 bases; J trimming: 7 bases; junction bases outside the gene matches: 10. This CDR3 contains 15 residues. CDR3 sequence: CAISGSGGAYNEQYF. CDR3 DNA sequence: TGTGCCATCAGTGGCAGCGGGGGGGCCTACAATGAGCAGTACTTC.

Of note for this clonotype: A read error may be the cause here, since a much bigger clone is one base away. The rearrangement links TRBV12-5 to TRBJ2-5; 8 bases map to TRBD1. Germline CDR1 LGHNT, CDR2 FRNRAP. This CDR3 region has 15 residues. The CDR3, as DNA: TGTGCTCGTGGCGAGGGGGACAGGTCTCAAGAGACCCAGTACTTC. This codes for CARGEGDRSQETQYF.

This clonotype was found many times. The V and J genes are TRBV11-2 and TRBJ2-1; 8 positions match TRBD1. Germline V gene sequence: CDR1 SGHAT, CDR2 FQNNGV. V was pared by 2 bases and J by 4 bases, with 1 base of the junction left unmatched. The CDR3 covers 14 residues. The CDR3, as DNA: TGTGCCAGCAGCTTATGGGACAGGTACAATGAGCAGTTCTTC. It yields the protein CASSLWDRYNEQFF.

This clonotype was seen only a few times. V gene TRBV18 combines with J gene TRBJ1-5; 8 bases fit TRBD1. The trim removed 3 bases at V and 4 bases at J, leaving 14 bases unmatched. From germline, CDR1 is KGHSH and CDR2 LQKENI. The CDR3 contains 18 residues. The DNA for the CDR3 is TGTGCCAGCTCACCTGTTGCCCCGGGACAGGACACTAATCAGCCCCAGCATTTT. The encoded protein is CASSPVAPGQDTNQPQHF.

The chain recombines TRBV30 with TRBJ1-1; D is ambiguous. Looked up from germline, CDR1 is GTSNPN and CDR2 is SVGIG (reference sequence). V dropped 5 bases and J dropped 0 bases, with 10 bases sitting between them. This CDR3 has 13 residues. This CDR3 is CAWRENLNTEAFF. Here the CDR3 DNA reads TGTGCCTGGCGAGAAAACTTGAACACTGAAGCTTTCTTT.

V usage is TRBV6-1 and J usage is TRBJ2-2; D uncertain. Germline V lookup: CDR1 MNHNS, CDR2 SASEGT. This CDR3 spans 15 amino acids. Trimming removed 6 bases at V and 1 base at J, with 12 bases between. The CDR3 DNA is TGTGCCAGCAGAGAACTGCCCCAGAACACCGGGGAGCTGTTTTTT. Its protein is CASRELPQNTGELFF.

CDR3 region: CASRRGEGNTEAFF. The CDR3 region has the DNA TGCGCCAGCAGGCGTGGGGAGGGGAACACTGAAGCTTTCTTT. J is TRBJ1-1 and V is TRBV4-1; D not resolved. CDR1 is MGHRA and CDR2 is YSYEKL in the germline V gene. V lost 6 bases and J lost 1, with 12 bases in between. This CDR3 has 14 residues.

The chain has TRBV2 and TRBJ1-2; the D is unclear. The V and J ends lost 7 bases and 3 bases respectively, with 9 bases between them. The CDR3 has 12 residues. The germline gives CDR1 SNHLY, CDR2 FYNNEI. The CDR3 spells CASTGTDYGYTF. CDR3 nucleotide sequence: TGTGCCAGCACAGGAACGGACTATGGCTACACCTTC.

The table lists this clonotype with many counts. The chain carries TRBV29-1 and TRBJ1-5; tentatively, D is TRBD1 (5 bases). The V end was cut by 5 bases, the J end by 1 base, with 6 bases between. Germline assignment: CDR1 SQVTM and CDR2 ANQGSEA. The CDR3 has 12 amino acids. This CDR3 is CSVQGSNQPQHF. The CDR3, as DNA: TGCAGCGTTCAGGGAAGCAATCAGCCCCAGCATTTT.

This rearrangement joins TRBV20-1 to TRBJ2-3; D gene unclear. The germline V gene encodes CDR1 DFQATT and CDR2 SNEGSKA (reference sequence). The CDR3 is 12 residues long. Between the trimmed V and J ends, which lost 5 bases and 2 bases, there was a span of 8 bases. The CDR3: CSAPYLTDTQYF. DNA of the CDR3: TGCAGTGCTCCATACCTCACAGATACGCAGTATTTT.

The table lists this clonotype with a count of one. A read error may explain this, as a much larger clone is one base away. V usage is TRBV18 and J usage is TRBJ2-3; either TRBD1 or TRBD2 may supply D (5 bases each). Germline CDR1 is KGHSH and CDR2 is LQKENI. CDR3 length: 15 amino acids. CDR3 region: CTSSPTGARTDTQYF. CDR3 nucleotides: TGTACCAGCTCACCGACCGGGGCGCGCACAGATACGCAGTATTTT.

There are many counts of this clonotype. This chain connects TRBV20-1 to TRBJ1-6, with D maybe TRBD1 (5 bases). CDR1 DFQATT and CDR2 SNEGSKA come from the germline V gene (reference sequence). Trimming pared 4 bases from V and 0 bases from J, leaving 13 bases between. This CDR3 comprises 16 residues. In DNA, the CDR3 is TGCAGTGCTAAACCCAGGGAGTTCTCCTATAATTCACCCCTCCACTTT. As protein: CSAKPREFSYNSPLHF.

The rearrangement uses TRBV11-2 and TRBJ2-4, with D unclear. The DNA end favors TRBJ2-7, so the J call may be wrong. The germline V gene has CDR1 SGHAT and CDR2 FQNNGV. The length of the CDR3 is 13 residues. The CDR3: CASSDSSYREQYF. The DNA of the CDR3 is TGTGCCAGCAGTGACTCGTCCTACCGCGAGCAGTACTTC.

This clonotype showed up just a few times. J is TRBJ1-1 and V is TRBV7-6; D may be TRBD1 (6 bases). This CDR3 comprises 18 residues. Germline V gives CDR1 SGHVS, CDR2 FNYEAQ. V was shortened by 2 bases and J by 3 bases, with 22 bases between the two germline ends. The CDR3 reads CASSLNTDRTEGDTEAFF. As DNA, the CDR3 is TGTGCCAGCAGCTTAAACACGGACAGAACCGAGGGGGACACTGAAGCTTTCTTT.